This T cell receptor beta chain was obtained from a study of blood T cell repertoires in COVID-19 (dated by TCRdb to the early 2020s). Broadly, across the study: Samples from collaborators originated in the United States, Italy and Spain and spanned both the acute and convalescent phases of COVID-19. The repertoires were released in a freely available public database meant as a resource for research on the immune response to SARS-CoV-2. The prospective study material was composed of cDNA or gDNA derived from T cells, B-cell-depleted T cells, or PBMCs. Where available, HLA class I and class II types were taken from metadata supplied by the sample provider and were not determined by assay-based typing. Nearly every sample came with metadata listing a de-identified subject ID, COVID-19 status, age in years and sex. The samples were drawn from two sources: the first 160 participants of the ongoing ImmuneRACE study, and over 950 subjects contributed by 6 global collaborators. Subjects who had been exposed to COVID-19, were actively infected with it, or had recovered from it provided the deeply sampled blood TCRbeta repertoires that made up the dataset.

Trimming takes 8 bases from V and 0 bases from J, and the germline ends sit 16 bases apart. CDR1 MDHEN and CDR2 SYDVKM are derived from the germline V gene. From the cysteine through the phenylalanine, the CDR3 covers 15 amino acids. Only the CDR3 region is kept as DNA, spanning 45 bases read in frame from base 1. Each collaborating institution followed its own protocols to collect whole blood in K2EDTA tubes. For TCRbeta analysis, collaborators shipped samples in one of three forms: frozen whole blood, isolated PBMCs, or DNA extracted from either of those sample types. Of note for this clone: Its antigen is currently not known. Qualities for individual bases were not recorded, and no much larger clone is one base off.

Beyond this particular receptor, the publication reports: The quantity of clinical and demographic metadata differed by source and by participant and was supplied without curation.

TCRbeta CDR3 regions were amplified from genomic DNA using the immunoSEQ Assay, a bias-controlled multiplex PCR. Concerning the study's data processing: The number of nucleated cells in each sample was estimated by amplification of reference gene primers within the assay. To quantify the absolute abundance of each unique TCRbeta CDR3 rearrangement, sequence reads were collapsed and filtered. For each sample, productive Simpson clonality was calculated by taking the square root of Simpson's diversity index across productive rearrangements. TCRdb stores this immuneACCESS table with in-frame sequences only. Part of the clones is absent; in the studies checked, under half of the shortfall reflects unresolved V genes, and no reason is known for the rest. That table supplies the V and J calls and clone size; D and trimming were determined from the DNA. Present in this sample are 190,000 or so clones, roughly 86% of which were seen just once. Jointly, the top ten make up around 2.7% of the sample.

The chain joins TRBV28 to TRBJ2-5, and TRBD1 may be the D gene, going by 5 matching bases. What was sequenced was peripheral blood. This clonotype was obtained from a man aged 35-49 years with active or convalescent COVID-19. In nucleotides, the sequence is TGTGCCAGCCGATCCCTCGACAGATACCAAGAGACCCAGTACTTC. Its protein is CASRSLDRYQETQYF.